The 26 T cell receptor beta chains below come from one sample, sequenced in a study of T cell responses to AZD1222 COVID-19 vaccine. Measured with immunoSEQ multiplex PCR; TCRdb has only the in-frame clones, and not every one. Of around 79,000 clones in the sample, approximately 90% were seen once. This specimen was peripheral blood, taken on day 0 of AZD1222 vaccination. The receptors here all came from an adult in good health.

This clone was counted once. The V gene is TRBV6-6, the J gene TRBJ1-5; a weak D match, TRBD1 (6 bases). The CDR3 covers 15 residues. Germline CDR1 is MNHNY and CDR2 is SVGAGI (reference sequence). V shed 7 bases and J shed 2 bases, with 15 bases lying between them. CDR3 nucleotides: TGTGCCAGCACTTTTACAGGGCCGGGCAATCAGCCCCAGCATTTT. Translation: CASTFTGPGNQPQHF.

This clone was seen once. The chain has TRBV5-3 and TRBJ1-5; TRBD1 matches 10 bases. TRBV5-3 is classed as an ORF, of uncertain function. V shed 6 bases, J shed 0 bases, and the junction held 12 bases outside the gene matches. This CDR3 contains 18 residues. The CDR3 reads CARTFGDRGIHSNQPQHF. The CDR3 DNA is TGTGCCAGAACCTTTGGGGACAGGGGAATTCATAGCAATCAGCCCCAGCATTTT.

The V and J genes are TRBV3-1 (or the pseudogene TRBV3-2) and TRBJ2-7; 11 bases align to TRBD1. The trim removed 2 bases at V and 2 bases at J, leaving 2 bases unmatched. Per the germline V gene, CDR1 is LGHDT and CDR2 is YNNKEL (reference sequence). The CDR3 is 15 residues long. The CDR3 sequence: CASSQWGQGAYEQYF. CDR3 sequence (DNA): TGTGCCAGCAGCCAATGGGGACAGGGGGCCTACGAGCAGTACTTC.

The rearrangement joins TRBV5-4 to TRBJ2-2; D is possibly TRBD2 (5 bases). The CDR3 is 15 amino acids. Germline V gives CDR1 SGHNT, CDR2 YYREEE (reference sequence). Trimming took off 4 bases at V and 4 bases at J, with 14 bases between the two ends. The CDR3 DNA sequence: TGTGCCAGCAGCGGCGACCAGGCGGGCACCGGGGAGCTGTTTTTT. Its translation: CASSGDQAGTGELFF.

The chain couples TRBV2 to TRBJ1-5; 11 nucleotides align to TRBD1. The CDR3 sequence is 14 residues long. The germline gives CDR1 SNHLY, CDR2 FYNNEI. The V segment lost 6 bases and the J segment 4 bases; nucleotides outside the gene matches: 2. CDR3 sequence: CASRDRGPNQPQHF. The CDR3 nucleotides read TGTGCCAGCAGGGACAGGGGGCCGAATCAGCCCCAGCATTTT.

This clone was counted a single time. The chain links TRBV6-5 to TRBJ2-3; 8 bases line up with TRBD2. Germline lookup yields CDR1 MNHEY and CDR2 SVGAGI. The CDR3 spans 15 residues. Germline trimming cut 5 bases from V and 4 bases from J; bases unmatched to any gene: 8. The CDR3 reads CASSPQGTSADTQYF. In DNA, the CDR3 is TGTGCCAGCAGTCCCCAGGGGACTAGTGCAGATACGCAGTATTTT.

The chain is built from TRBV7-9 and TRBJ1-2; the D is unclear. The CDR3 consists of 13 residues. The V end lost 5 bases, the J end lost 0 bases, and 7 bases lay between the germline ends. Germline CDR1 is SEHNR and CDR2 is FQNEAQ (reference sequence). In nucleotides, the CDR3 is TGTGCCAGCAGCGCCCAATCTAACTATGGCTACACCTTC. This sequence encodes CASSAQSNYGYTF.

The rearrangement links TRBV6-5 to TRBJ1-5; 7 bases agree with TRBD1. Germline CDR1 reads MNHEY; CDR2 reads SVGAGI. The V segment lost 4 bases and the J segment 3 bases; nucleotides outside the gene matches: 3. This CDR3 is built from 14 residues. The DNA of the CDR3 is TGTGCCAGCAGTTTGGGACAGAACAATCAGCCCCAGCATTTT. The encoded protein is CASSLGQNNQPQHF.

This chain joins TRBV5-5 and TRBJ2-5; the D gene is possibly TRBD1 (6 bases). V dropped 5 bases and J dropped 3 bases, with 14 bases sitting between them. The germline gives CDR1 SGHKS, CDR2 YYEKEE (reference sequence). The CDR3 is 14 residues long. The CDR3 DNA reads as TGTGCCAGCAGGGGAGCTCGGACAGAAGAGACCCAGTACTTC. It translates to CASRGARTEETQYF.

The CDR3 protein is CASSRYTGQGPMAQHF. CDR3 bases: TGTGCCAGCTCACGCTACACGGGGCAGGGTCCAATGGCCCAGCATTTT. The genes are TRBV18 and TRBJ1-5, with D perhaps matching TRBD1 (5 bases). The CDR3 loop spans 16 amino acids. Germline V lookup: CDR1 KGHSH, CDR2 LQKENI. V was shortened by 4 bases and J by 11 bases, with 24 bases between the two germline ends.

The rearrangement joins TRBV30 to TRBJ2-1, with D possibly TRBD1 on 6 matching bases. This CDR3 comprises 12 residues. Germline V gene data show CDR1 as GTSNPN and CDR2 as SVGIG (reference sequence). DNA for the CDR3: TGTACTTACGAGGGGGAACCCAATGAGCAGTTCTTC. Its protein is CTYEGEPNEQFF.

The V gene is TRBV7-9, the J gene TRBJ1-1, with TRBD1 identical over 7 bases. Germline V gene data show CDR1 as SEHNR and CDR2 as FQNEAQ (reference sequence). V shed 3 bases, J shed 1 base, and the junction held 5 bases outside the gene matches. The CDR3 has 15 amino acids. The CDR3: CASSLQGVENTEAFF. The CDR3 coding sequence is TGTGCCAGCAGCTTGCAGGGGGTTGAGAACACTGAAGCTTTCTTT.

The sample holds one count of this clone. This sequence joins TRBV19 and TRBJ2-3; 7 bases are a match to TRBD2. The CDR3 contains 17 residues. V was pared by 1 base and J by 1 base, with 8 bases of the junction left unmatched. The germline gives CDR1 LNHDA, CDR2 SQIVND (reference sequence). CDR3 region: CASSIGGSGTRTDTQYF. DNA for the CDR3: TGTGCCAGTAGTATAGGGGGGAGCGGGACCCGCACAGATACGCAGTATTTT.

CDR3 sequence reads: CASSSTAPEQYF. Written as DNA, the CDR3 is TGTGCCAGCAGTTCTACCGCCCCCGAGCAGTACTTC. This chain uses TRBV7-9 with TRBJ2-7; D not certain. CDR1 is SEHNR and CDR2 is FQNEAQ in the germline V gene (reference sequence). CDR3 length: 12 residues. Trimming took 6 bases from V and 6 from J, leaving 12 bases between them.

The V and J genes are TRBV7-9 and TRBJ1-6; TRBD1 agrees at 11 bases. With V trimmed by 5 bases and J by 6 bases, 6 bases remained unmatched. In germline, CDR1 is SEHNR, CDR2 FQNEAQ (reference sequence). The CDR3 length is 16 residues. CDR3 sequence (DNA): TGTGCCAGCAGCGAGCCCGGGACAGGGGGTAATTCACCCCTCCACTTT. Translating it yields CASSEPGTGGNSPLHF.

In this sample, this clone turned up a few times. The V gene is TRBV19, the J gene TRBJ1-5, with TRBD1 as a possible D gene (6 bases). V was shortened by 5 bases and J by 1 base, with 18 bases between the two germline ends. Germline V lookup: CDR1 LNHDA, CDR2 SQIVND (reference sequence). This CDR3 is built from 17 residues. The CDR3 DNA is TGTGCCAGTAGTCGCGGGGGGGCAGGGTTCAGCAATCAGCCCCAGCATTTT. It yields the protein CASSRGGAGFSNQPQHF. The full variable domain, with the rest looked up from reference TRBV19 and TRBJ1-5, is DGGITQSPKYLFRKEGQNVTLSCEQNLNHDAMYWYRQDPGQGLRLIYYSQIVNDFQKGDIAEGYSVSREKKESFPLTVTSAQKNPTAFYLCASSRGGAGFSNQPQHFGDGTRLSIL.

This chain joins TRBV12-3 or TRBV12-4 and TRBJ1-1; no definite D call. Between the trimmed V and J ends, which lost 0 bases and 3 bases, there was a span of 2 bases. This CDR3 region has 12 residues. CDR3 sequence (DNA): TGTGCCAGCAGTTTAGCCTACACTGAAGCTTTCTTT. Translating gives CASSLAYTEAFF.

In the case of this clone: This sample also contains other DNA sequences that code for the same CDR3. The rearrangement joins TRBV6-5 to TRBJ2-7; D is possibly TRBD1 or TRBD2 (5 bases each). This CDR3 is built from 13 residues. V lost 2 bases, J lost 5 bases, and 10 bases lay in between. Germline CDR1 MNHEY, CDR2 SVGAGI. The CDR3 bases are TGTGCCAGCAGTTACAATCGGGGCCACGAGCAGTACTTC. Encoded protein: CASSYNRGHEQYF.

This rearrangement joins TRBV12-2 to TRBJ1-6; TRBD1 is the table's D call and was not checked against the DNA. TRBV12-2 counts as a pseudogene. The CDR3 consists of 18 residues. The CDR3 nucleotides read TGTGCAAGTCGCTCCTGTCCACAGGGGCCGGGTTATAATTCACCCCTCCACTTT. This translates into CASRSCPQGPGYNSPLHF.

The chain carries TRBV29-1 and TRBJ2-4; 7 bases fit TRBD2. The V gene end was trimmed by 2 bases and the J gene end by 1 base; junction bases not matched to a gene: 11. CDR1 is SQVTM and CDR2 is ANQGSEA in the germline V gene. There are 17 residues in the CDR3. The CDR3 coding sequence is TGCAGCGTTGAACTCACGGGGGGAGATCTCGCCAAAAACATTCAGTACTTC. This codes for CSVELTGGDLAKNIQYF. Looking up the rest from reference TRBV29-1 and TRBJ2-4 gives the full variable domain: SAVISQKPSRDICQRGTSLTIQCQVDSQVTMMFWYRQQPGQSLTLIATANQGSEATYESGFVIDKFPISRPNLTFSTLTVSNMSPEDSSIYLCSVELTGGDLAKNIQYFGAGTRLSVL.

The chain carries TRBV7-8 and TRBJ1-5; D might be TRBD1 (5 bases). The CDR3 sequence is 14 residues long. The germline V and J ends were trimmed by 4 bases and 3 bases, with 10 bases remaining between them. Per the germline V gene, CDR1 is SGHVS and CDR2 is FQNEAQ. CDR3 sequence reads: CASSSRQINQPQHF. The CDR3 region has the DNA TGTGCCAGCAGCTCCCGACAGATCAATCAGCCCCAGCATTTT.

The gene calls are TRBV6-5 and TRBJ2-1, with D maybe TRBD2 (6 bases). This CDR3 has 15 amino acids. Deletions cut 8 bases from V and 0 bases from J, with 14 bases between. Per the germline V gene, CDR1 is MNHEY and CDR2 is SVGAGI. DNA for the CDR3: TGTGCCAGCCGACTGGCGGGGAGCTCCTACAATGAGCAGTTCTTC. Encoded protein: CASRLAGSSYNEQFF.

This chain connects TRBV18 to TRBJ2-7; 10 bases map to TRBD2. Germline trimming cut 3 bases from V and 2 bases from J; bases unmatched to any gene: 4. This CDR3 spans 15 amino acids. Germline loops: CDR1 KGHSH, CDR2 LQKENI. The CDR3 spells CASSPVAGGPYEQYF. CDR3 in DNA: TGTGCCAGCTCACCCGTAGCGGGAGGACCCTACGAGCAGTACTTC.

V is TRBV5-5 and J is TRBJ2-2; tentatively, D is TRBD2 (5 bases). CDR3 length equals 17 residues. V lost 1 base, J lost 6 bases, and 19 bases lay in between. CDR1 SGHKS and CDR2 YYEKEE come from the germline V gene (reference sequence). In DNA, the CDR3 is TGTGCCAGCAGCTTGTTAGGAGGCCTAGAAGTTCCCGGGGAGCTGTTTTTT. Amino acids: CASSLLGGLEVPGELFF.

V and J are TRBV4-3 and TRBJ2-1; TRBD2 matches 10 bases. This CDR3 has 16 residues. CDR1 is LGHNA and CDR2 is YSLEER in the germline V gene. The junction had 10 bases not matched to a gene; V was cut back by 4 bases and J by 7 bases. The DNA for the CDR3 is TGCGCCAGCAGCCCCCAGACAAGCGGGAGGGGGAATGAGCAGTTCTTC. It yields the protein CASSPQTSGRGNEQFF.

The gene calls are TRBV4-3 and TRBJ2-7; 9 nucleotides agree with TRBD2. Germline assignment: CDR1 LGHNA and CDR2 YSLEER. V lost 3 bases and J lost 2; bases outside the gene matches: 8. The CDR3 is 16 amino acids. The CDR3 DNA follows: TGCGCCAGCAGCCACTCCGTAGCGGGAGAAGCCTACGAGCAGTACTTC. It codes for CASSHSVAGEAYEQYF.